This note documents a single T cell receptor (beta chain) sequence. The sample is drawn from a study of cytomegalovirus exposure and HLA in healthy donors. The PCR contained 60 Vbeta and 13 Jbeta primers. Data came from immunoSEQ multiplex PCR; TCRdb stores just in-frame clones and leaves some out. The repertoire holds around 150,000 clones, with about 77% as singletons. Sequencing was done on a sample of PBMCs. The sequence derives from a woman aged 40-49 years in good health and CMV-seronegative.

DNA of the CDR3: TGTGCCAGCAGCCAAGATGGCCTAGCGAGGTACAATGAGCAGTTCTTC. This encodes CASSQDGLARYNEQFF. The chain carries TRBV4-2 and TRBJ2-1; D is possibly TRBD2 (6 bases). The V gene's germline CDR1 is LGHNA and CDR2 YNFKEQ. This CDR3 has 16 residues. Trimming took off 0 bases at V and 4 bases at J, with 13 bases between the two ends.